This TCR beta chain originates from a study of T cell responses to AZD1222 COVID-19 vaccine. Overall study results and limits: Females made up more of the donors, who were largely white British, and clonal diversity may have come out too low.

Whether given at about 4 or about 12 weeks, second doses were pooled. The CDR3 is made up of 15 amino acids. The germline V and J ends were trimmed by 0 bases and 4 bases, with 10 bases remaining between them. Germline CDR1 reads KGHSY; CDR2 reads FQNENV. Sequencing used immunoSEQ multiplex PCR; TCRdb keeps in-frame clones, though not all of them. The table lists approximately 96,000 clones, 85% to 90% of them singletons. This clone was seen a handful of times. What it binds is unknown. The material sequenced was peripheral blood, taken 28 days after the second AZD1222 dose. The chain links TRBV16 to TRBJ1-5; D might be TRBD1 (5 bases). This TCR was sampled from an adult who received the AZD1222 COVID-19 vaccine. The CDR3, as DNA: TGTGCCAGCAGCCAATCATCGGCAGGGAATCAGCCCCAGCATTTT. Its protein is CASSQSSAGNQPQHF.